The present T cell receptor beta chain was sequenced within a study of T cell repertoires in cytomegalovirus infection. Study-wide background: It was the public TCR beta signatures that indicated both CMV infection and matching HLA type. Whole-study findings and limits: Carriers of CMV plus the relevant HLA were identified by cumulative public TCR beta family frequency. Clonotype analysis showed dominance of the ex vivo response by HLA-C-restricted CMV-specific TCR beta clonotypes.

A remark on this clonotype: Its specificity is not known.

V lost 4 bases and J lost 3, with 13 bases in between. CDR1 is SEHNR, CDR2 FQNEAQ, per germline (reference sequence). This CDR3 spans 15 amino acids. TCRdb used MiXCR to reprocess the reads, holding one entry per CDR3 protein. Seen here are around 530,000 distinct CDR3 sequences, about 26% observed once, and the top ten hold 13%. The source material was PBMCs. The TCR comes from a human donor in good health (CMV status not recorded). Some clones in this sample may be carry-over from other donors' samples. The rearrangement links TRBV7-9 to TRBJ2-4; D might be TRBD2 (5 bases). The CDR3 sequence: CASSSLSSGKNIQYF. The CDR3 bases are TGTGCCAGCAGCTCCCTATCAAGCGGCAAAAACATTCAGTACTTC. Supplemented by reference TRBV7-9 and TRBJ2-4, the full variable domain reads DTGVSQNPRHKITKRGQNVTFRCDPISEHNRLYWYRQTLGQGPEFLTYFQNEAQLEKSRLLSDRFSAERPKGSFSTLEIQRTEQGDSAMYLCASSSLSSGKNIQYFGAGTRLSVL.